The 5 T cell receptor beta chains below come from one sample, sequenced in a study of shared clonotypes between healthy human individuals. Using immunoSEQ multiplex PCR, the repertoire was profiled, and TCRdb retains in-frame clones only, with some absent. The sample holds about 230,000 clones, about 65% seen once. The specimen sequenced was memory CD4+ T cells sorted from blood. Described subset: CD45RA-negative fraction. Receptors were obtained from a man aged 30 to 39 in good health.

The chain joins TRBV29-1 to TRBJ2-5; 11 nucleotides line up with TRBD1. V trimming: 6 bases; J trimming: 5 bases; junction bases outside the gene matches: 8. Germline V lookup: CDR1 SQVTM, CDR2 ANQGSEA. The CDR3 length is 14 residues. The CDR3 region is CSVGFGTGGETQYF. In DNA form, the CDR3 reads TGCAGCGTGGGCTTCGGGACAGGGGGGGAGACCCAGTACTTC. The full variable domain, with the rest looked up from reference TRBV29-1 and TRBJ2-5, is SAVISQKPSRDICQRGTSLTIQCQVDSQVTMMFWYRQQPGQSLTLIATANQGSEATYESGFVIDKFPISRPNLTFSTLTVSNMSPEDSSIYLCSVGFGTGGETQYFGPGTRLLVL.

This clone has just one count. This chain links TRBV6-1 with TRBJ2-5, with unresolved D. Trimming removed 5 bases at V and 5 bases at J, with 15 bases between. Germline loops: CDR1 MNHNS, CDR2 SASEGT. The CDR3 is made up of 14 amino acids. CDR3: CASSLHDREETQYF. For the CDR3, the DNA is TGTGCCAGCAGTTTACATGACCGCGAGGAGACCCAGTACTTC.

This clone was found a few times. This sequence joins TRBV30 and TRBJ2-7; D may be TRBD2 (6 bases). This CDR3 has 13 amino acids. V shed 5 bases and J shed 2 bases, with 13 bases lying between them. CDR1 GTSNPN and CDR2 SVGIG come from the germline V gene (reference sequence). The chain's CDR3 is CAWAAGPPYEQYF. The DNA for the CDR3 is TGTGCCTGGGCAGCGGGTCCCCCCTACGAGCAGTACTTC.

This rearrangement joins TRBV10-3 to TRBJ1-1; the D is unclear. Germline V gene data show CDR1 as ENHRY and CDR2 as SYGVKD. The CDR3 consists of 19 residues. V was pared by 2 bases and J by 7 bases, with 29 bases between. CDR3 amino acids: CAISEDGRPGAGNSHEAFF. For the CDR3, the DNA is TGTGCCATCAGTGAGGATGGGCGTCCGGGAGCCGGGAACAGCCATGAAGCTTTCTTT.

This clone was observed a handful of times. The V and J genes are TRBV18 and TRBJ1-5; no definite D call. The V gene's germline CDR1 is KGHSH and CDR2 LQKENI. The CDR3 sequence is 13 residues long. Trimming cost V 1 base and J 5 bases, with 6 bases left between them. CDR3 bases: TGTGCCAGCTCACCACATGTCGATCAGCCCCAGCATTTT. It translates to CASSPHVDQPQHF. Supplemented by reference TRBV18 and TRBJ1-5, the full variable domain reads NAGVMQNPRHLVRRRGQEARLRCSPMKGHSHVYWYRQLPEEGLKFMVYLQKENIIDESGMPKERFSAEFPKEGPSILRIQQVVRGDSAAYFCASSPHVDQPQHFGDGTRLSIL.